One and the same sample provided the 2 T cell receptor beta chains below, sequenced in a study of cytomegalovirus exposure and HLA in healthy donors. Amplification used 60 Vbeta primers and 13 Jbeta primers. TCRdb's copy holds only in-frame clones and misses some; the assay was immunoSEQ multiplex PCR. Found here are about 120,000 clones, roughly 82% of them singletons; the top ten hold 1.4% to 1.5%. Material: PBMCs. These receptors were taken from a woman under 30 in good health and CMV-seronegative.

J is TRBJ1-5 and V is TRBV19, with D uncertain. The CDR3 runs 18 residues. V was trimmed by 0 bases and J by 1 base, leaving 16 bases between them. Germline loops: CDR1 LNHDA, CDR2 SQIVND (reference sequence). Here the CDR3 DNA reads TGTGCCAGTAGTATAGATGCTTCGAGAAAGCGAAGCAATCAGCCCCAGCATTTT. It codes for CASSIDASRKRSNQPQHF.

As to this clone: The junction and the germline gene differ at one end; a read error may be behind it. The rearrangement uses TRBV19 and TRBJ2-6; TRBD1 is a possible D gene (5 bases). From germline, CDR1 is LNHDA and CDR2 SQIVND (reference sequence). This CDR3 has 14 residues. The CDR3 nucleotides are TGTGCCAGTAAGTTTCGGTCTGGGGCCAACGGCCTGACTTTC. This translates into CASKFRSGANGLTF.